The clone carrying this T cell receptor beta chain was counted only a few times. The antigen remains undetermined. The V gene lost 2 bases and the J gene lost 1 base, with 11 bases spanning the gap. The CDR3 sequence is 15 residues long. The germline CDR1 and CDR2 sequences are MDHEN and SYDVKM. TCRdb itself ran the RT-PCR reads through MiXCR, one entry per CDR3 protein. Of about 190,000 distinct CDR3 sequences listed, about an eighth were seen once; the top ten hold about 25%. The data stem from a study of response to subunit inactivated influenza vaccine. Study-wide results and limits: Each seasonal flu vaccination may recruit only limited new T cells, authors suggested.

The chain has TRBV28 and TRBJ1-1; D gene uncertain. This receptor was identified in a man aged 45-65 years who received an inactivated influenza vaccine. The sample consisted of CD8+ T cells sorted from PBMCs, taken more than 4 days after vaccination. The CDR3 is CASSLGSGRNTEAFF. The DNA of the CDR3 is TGTGCCAGCAGTTTAGGTTCCGGGAGGAACACTGAAGCTTTCTTT.